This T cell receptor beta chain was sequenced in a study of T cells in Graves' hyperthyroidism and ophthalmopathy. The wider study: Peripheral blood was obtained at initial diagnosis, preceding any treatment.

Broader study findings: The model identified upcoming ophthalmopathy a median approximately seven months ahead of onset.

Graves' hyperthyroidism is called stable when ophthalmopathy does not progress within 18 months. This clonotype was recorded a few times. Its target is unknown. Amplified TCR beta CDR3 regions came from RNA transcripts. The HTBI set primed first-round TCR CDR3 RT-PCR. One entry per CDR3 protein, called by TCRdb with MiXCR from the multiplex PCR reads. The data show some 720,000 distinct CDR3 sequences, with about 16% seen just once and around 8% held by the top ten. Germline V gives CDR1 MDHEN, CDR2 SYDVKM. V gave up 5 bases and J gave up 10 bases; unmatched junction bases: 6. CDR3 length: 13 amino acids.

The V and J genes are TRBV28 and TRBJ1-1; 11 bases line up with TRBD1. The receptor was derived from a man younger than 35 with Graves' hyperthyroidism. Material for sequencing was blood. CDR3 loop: CASSNLDRGRAFF. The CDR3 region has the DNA TGTGCCAGCAGTAACCTGGACAGGGGGCGAGCTTTCTTT.